This TCR beta chain was captured in a study of early T cells in non-severe SARS-CoV-2 infection. In the study overall: Chains were not paired, and sequencing was done on bulk RNA from unsorted whole blood.

The protocol attached unique molecular identifiers to individual cDNA molecules. TCRdb re-analysed the 5' RACE reads in MiXCR, keeping a single row per CDR3 protein. Of some 38,000 distinct CDR3 sequences listed, 5% to 6% were seen once; the top ten hold about 27%. In its sample, this clonotype was seen a few times. Its target is not known. Broader study findings: Anti-spike CD8 responses were favored in VDJdb matching, and private and CD4 specificities were missed.

Trimming took 0 bases from V and 4 from J, leaving 13 bases between them. The CDR3 length is 15 residues. The germline V gene encodes CDR1 SGHDT and CDR2 YYEEEE. The chain is built from TRBV5-6 and TRBJ1-2; no reliable D call. Sequences were obtained from whole blood. This TCR was recovered from an adult who was a healthcare worker with PCR-confirmed SARS-CoV-2 infection or an uninfected control (not recorded which). CDR3 nucleotide sequence: TGTGCCAGCAGCTTGGCGTACGGGATACTCTATGGCTACACCTTC. It codes for CASSLAYGILYGYTF.